This T cell receptor beta chain was retrieved from a study of shared clonotypes between healthy human individuals. Study details: Per donor, CD8 memory used one plate, CD8 naive used two, CD4 memory used three and CD4 naive used three.

CD8 cells classed as naive were CD45RO-negative and positively selected for CCR7, excluding terminally differentiated effector memory CD45RA+ cells. General study results and limits: Inspection by rarefaction showed sorted-subset sequencing to be incomplete despite large depth.

Here immunoSEQ multiplex PCR was the method, and the copy in TCRdb shows in-frame clones only, minus some. The table shows around 610,000 clones, with 95% to 96% occurring only once. Looked up from germline, CDR1 is LGHNA and CDR2 is YNFKEQ. V shed 2 bases, J shed 3 bases, and the junction held 17 bases outside the gene matches. CDR3 size: 19 residues. Turning to this clone: Its antigen is unidentified.

Sequencing was done on a sample of naive CD8+ T cells sorted from blood. The sequence derives from a woman younger than 45 in good health. The chain employs TRBV4-2 and TRBJ1-2; 8 nucleotides agree with TRBD1. The CDR3 DNA reads as TGTGCCAGCAGCCAATGGCCGGTTTTTGGACAGGGAAAGGACTATGGCTACACCTTC. The encoded protein is CASSQWPVFGQGKDYGYTF.